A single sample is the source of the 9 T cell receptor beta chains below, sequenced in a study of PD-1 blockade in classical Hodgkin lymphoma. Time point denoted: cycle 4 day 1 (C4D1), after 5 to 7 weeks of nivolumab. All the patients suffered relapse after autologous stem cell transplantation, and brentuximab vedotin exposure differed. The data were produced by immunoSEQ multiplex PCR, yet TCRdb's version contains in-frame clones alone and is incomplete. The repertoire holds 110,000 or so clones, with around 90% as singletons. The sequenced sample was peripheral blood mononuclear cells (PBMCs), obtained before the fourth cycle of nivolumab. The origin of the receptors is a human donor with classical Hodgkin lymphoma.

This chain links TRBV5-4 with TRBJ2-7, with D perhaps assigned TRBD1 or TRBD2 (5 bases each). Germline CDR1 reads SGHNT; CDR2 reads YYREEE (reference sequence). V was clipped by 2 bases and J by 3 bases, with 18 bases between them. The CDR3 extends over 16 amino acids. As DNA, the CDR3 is TGTGCCAGCAGCTTTGGGGCGGCGGGCTGGAGCTACGAGCAGTACTTC. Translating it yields CASSFGAAGWSYEQYF.

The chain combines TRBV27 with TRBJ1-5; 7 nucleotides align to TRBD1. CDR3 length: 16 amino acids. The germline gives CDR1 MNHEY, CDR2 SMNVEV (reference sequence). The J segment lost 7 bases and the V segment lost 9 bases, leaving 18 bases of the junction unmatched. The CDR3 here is CASQYHRGSRGQPQHF. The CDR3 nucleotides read TGTGCCAGTCAGTATCACAGGGGAAGTCGTGGCCAGCCCCAGCATTTT.

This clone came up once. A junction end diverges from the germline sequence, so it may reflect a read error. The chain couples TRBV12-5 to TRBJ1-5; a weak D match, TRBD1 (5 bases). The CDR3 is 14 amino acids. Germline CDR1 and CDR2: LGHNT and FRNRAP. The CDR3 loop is CASGLVQLPGPEHF. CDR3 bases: TGTGCTAGTGGTTTGGTACAGTTACCAGGGCCCGAGCATTTT.

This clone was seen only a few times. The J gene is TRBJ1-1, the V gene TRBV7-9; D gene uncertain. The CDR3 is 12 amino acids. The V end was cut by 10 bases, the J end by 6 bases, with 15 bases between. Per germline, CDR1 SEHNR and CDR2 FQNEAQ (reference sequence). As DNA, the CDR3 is TGTGCCACCACGGGCCTGGAGGCTGAAGCTTTCTTT. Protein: CATTGLEAEAFF.

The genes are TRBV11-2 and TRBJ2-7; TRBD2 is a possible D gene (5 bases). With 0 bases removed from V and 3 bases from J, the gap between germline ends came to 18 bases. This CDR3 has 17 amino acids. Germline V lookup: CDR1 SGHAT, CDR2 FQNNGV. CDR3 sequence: CASSLDSLYRGSYEQYF. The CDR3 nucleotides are TGTGCCAGCAGCTTAGACTCCCTCTATCGGGGAAGCTACGAGCAGTACTTC.

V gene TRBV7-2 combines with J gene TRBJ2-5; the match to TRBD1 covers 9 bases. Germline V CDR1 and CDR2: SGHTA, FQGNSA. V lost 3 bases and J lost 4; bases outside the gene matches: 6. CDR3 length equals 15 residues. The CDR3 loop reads CASSLAGTGIETQYF. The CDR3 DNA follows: TGTGCCAGCAGCTTGGCGGGGACAGGGATAGAGACCCAGTACTTC.

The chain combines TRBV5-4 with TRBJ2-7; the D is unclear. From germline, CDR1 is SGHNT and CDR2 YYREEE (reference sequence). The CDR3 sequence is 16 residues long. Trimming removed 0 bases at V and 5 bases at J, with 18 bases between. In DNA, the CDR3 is TGTGCCAGCAGCTTGGTTAATATCGCCAGCCGGGACGAGCAGTACTTC. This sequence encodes CASSLVNIASRDEQYF.

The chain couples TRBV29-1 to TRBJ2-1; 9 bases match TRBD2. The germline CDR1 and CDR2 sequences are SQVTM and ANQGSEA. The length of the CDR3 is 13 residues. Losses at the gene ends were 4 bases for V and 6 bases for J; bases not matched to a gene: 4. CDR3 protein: CSVGEREANEQFF. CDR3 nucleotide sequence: TGCAGCGTTGGGGAGCGGGAGGCCAATGAGCAGTTCTTC.

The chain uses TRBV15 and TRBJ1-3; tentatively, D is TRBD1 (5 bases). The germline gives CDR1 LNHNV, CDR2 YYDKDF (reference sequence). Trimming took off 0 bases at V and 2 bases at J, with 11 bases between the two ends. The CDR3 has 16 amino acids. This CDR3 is CATSRDVRGAGNTIYF. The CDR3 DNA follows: TGTGCCACCAGCAGAGACGTTCGAGGGGCTGGAAACACCATATATTTT.